This T cell receptor beta chain was profiled in a study of blood T cell repertoires in COVID-19. As for the study in general: The origin of the acute and convalescent COVID-19 samples was the United States, Italy and Spain.

Repertoires were generated with immunoSEQ multiplex PCR, while TCRdb's copy carries only in-frame clones and drops some. The table records around 400,000 clones, roughly 92% of them present only once. The clonotype was recovered from a woman aged 40 to 50 who had been exposed to COVID-19. Material for sequencing was PBMCs or T cells enriched from blood (not recorded which).

The chain's CDR3 is CASSYTGGSGTEAFF. The CDR3 DNA sequence: TGTGCCAGCAGTTACACAGGGGGCTCGGGCACTGAAGCTTTCTTT. The chain couples TRBV6-2 or TRBV6-3 to TRBJ1-1, with TRBD1 identical over 9 bases. The CDR3 is 15 amino acids. V shed 2 bases and J 4 bases; nucleotides not matched to a gene: 5. CDR1 and CDR2 from the germline V gene are MNHEY and SVGEGT.